This TCR beta chain was identified during a study of cytomegalovirus exposure and HLA in healthy donors. About the study: Across around 400 genotyped donors, 81% landed in the Caucasian-associated ancestry cluster.

V gave up 5 bases and J gave up 2 bases, with 13 bases separating them. The CDR3 is 14 amino acids. CDR1 is SGHDT, CDR2 YYEEEE, per germline. Study-wide results and limits: The authors later found TCR association rates varying by HLA locus, with DRB1 most and HLA-C fewest. Among TCR sequences, most were rare, though some public TCRs appeared in many donors. Later findings reportedly placed an Asian-associated ancestry cluster below the approximately 670-donor mean for N-insertions.

PCR was performed using 60 Vbeta and 13 Jbeta primers. TCRdb's copy holds only in-frame clones and misses some; the assay was immunoSEQ multiplex PCR. Of approximately 180,000 clones in the sample, 75% to 85% are singletons; the top ten hold about 1.4%. For this clone: Its antigen remains unknown.

Source material: PBMCs. The chain employs TRBV5-6 and TRBJ2-5, with D possibly TRBD1 on 6 matching bases. The sequence was collected from a woman between 45 and 60 years old in good health and CMV-seronegative. DNA of the CDR3: TGTGCCAGCAGTATTGGGGGCTCTCAAGAGACCCAGTACTTC. It yields the protein CASSIGGSQETQYF.